The rows below give T cell receptor beta chains drawn from one sample of a study of cytomegalovirus exposure and HLA in healthy donors. Sequencing used immunoSEQ multiplex PCR; TCRdb keeps in-frame clones, though not all of them. This table has roughly 180,000 clones, roughly 86% appearing once. The sequenced sample consisted of PBMCs. These receptors all come from a man younger than 40 in good health and CMV-seropositive. The CDR3 runs from the conserved cysteine through the conserved F or W. Fields, in order: clone size, J gene, D gene, V gene, CDR3 DNA, CDR3 protein. D genes are given only for firm matches. Size tells how often a clone was seen (once, few, many) or the class of an expanded clone, and some rows leave it out.

clone_size: .
j_call: TRBJ1-1
d_call: .
v_call: TRBV9
cdr3_nt: TGTGCCAGCAGCCCTTTGGGGAGGGAAGCTTTCTTT
cdr3_aa: CASSPLGREAFF

clone_size: .
j_call: TRBJ2-7
d_call: TRBD2
v_call: TRBV28
cdr3_nt: TGTGCCAGCACCGGGCGGGAGGGCCACTACGAGCAGTACTTC
cdr3_aa: CASTGREGHYEQYF

clone_size: .
j_call: TRBJ2-7
d_call: TRBD1
v_call: TRBV28
cdr3_nt: TGTGCCAGCACTTCTTGGGACAGGGGCTACGAGCAGTACTTC
cdr3_aa: CASTSWDRGYEQYF

clone_size: .
j_call: TRBJ2-7
d_call: TRBD2
v_call: TRBV7-3
cdr3_nt: TGTGCCAGCAGCCCCATAGCGGGGCCGTCCTACGAGCAGTACTTC
cdr3_aa: CASSPIAGPSYEQYF

clone_size: .
j_call: TRBJ2-7
d_call: .
v_call: TRBV28
cdr3_nt: TGTGCCAGCCCTAACCCCCTCGAGCCTTCTATCCCCTACAAGCAGTACTTC
cdr3_aa: CASPNPLEPSIPYKQYF

clone_size: once
j_call: TRBJ2-1
d_call: TRBD2
v_call: TRBV27
cdr3_nt: TGTGCCAGCCGCCTAGCGGAAACGTCCTACAATGAGCAGTTCTTC
cdr3_aa: CASRLAETSYNEQFF

clone_size: .
j_call: TRBJ2-4
d_call: .
v_call: TRBV28
cdr3_nt: TGTGCCAGCAGTTCGGATCCTATAGCCAAAAACATTCAGTACTTC
cdr3_aa: CASSSDPIAKNIQYF

clone_size: few
j_call: TRBJ1-5
d_call: .
v_call: TRBV7-7
cdr3_nt: TGTGCTAGCAGCCCGGACCCCAATCAGCCCCAGCATTTT
cdr3_aa: CASSPDPNQPQHF

clone_size: .
j_call: TRBJ2-3
d_call: TRBD1
v_call: TRBV6-5
cdr3_nt: TGTGCCAGTACGGACAGGGATCAGTTGGATACGCAGTATTTT
cdr3_aa: CASTDRDQLDTQYF

clone_size: .
j_call: TRBJ1-5
d_call: TRBD1
v_call: TRBV30
cdr3_nt: TGTGCCTGGAGACCAGGGGGAATCGATCAGCCCCAGCATTTT
cdr3_aa: CAWRPGGIDQPQHF

clone_size: .
j_call: TRBJ2-7
d_call: TRBD2
v_call: TRBV9
cdr3_nt: TGTGCCAGCAGCGTAGCTTTGGGGGGGTCCTACGAGCAGTACTTC
cdr3_aa: CASSVALGGSYEQYF

clone_size: once
j_call: TRBJ2-1
d_call: .
v_call: TRBV6-6
cdr3_nt: TGTGCCAGCAGTCACAATGAGCAGTTCTTC
cdr3_aa: CASSHNEQFF

clone_size: .
j_call: TRBJ2-7
d_call: TRBD1
v_call: TRBV19
cdr3_nt: TGTGCCAGTAAGGGACAGGTCTCCTACGAGCAGTACTTC
cdr3_aa: CASKGQVSYEQYF

clone_size: .
j_call: TRBJ2-1
d_call: TRBD1
v_call: TRBV6-1
cdr3_nt: TGTGCCAGCAGGGACAGGGTTTGGTTCTTC
cdr3_aa: CASRDRVWFF

clone_size: .
j_call: TRBJ1-4
d_call: TRBD1
v_call: TRBV6-1
cdr3_nt: TGTGCCAGCAGTGAGACGACAGGGGCTACGGGGGGAATTGAAAAACTGTTTTTT
cdr3_aa: CASSETTGATGGIEKLFF

clone_size: once
j_call: TRBJ2-3
d_call: TRBD1
v_call: TRBV7-2
cdr3_nt: TGTGCCAGCAGCTTCGACAGGGGGCTAGATACGCAGTATTTT
cdr3_aa: CASSFDRGLDTQYF

clone_size: .
j_call: TRBJ2-1
d_call: .
v_call: TRBV5-1
cdr3_nt: TGCGCCAGCAGCCCGGGGGCTAGGGGTTACAATGAGCAGTTCTTC
cdr3_aa: CASSPGARGYNEQFF

clone_size: .
j_call: TRBJ1-1
d_call: .
v_call: TRBV5-1
cdr3_nt: TGCGCCAGCAGCGCATTTCTCTCGGGGACTGAAGCTTTCTTT
cdr3_aa: CASSAFLSGTEAFF

clone_size: .
j_call: TRBJ2-7
d_call: .
v_call: TRBV19
cdr3_nt: TGTGCCAGTAGTATCTTCCTCGGGGCCTCCTACGAGCAGTACTTC
cdr3_aa: CASSIFLGASYEQYF

clone_size: few
j_call: TRBJ1-2
d_call: .
v_call: TRBV2
cdr3_nt: TGTGCCAGCAGTGACCCCTGGGGCTACACCTTC
cdr3_aa: CASSDPWGYTF

clone_size: once
j_call: TRBJ2-3
d_call: TRBD2
v_call: TRBV9
cdr3_nt: TGTGCCAGCAGCGTAGGAATAGCGGGGGCCACAGATACGCAGTATTTT
cdr3_aa: CASSVGIAGATDTQYF

clone_size: .
j_call: TRBJ1-3
d_call: .
v_call: TRBV10-3
cdr3_nt: TGTGCCATCAGTGACGGACTCTCTGGAAACACCATATATTTT
cdr3_aa: CAISDGLSGNTIYF

clone_size: .
j_call: TRBJ2-1
d_call: .
v_call: TRBV6-1
cdr3_nt: TGTGCCAGCAGTGCGCCCAGCTCCTACAATGAGCAGTTCTTC
cdr3_aa: CASSAPSSYNEQFF

clone_size: .
j_call: TRBJ2-3
d_call: .
v_call: TRBV2
cdr3_nt: TGTGCCAGCAGTGACGTAGTTCCAGATACGCAGTATTTT
cdr3_aa: CASSDVVPDTQYF

clone_size: .
j_call: TRBJ1-2
d_call: .
v_call: TRBV28
cdr3_nt: TGTGCCAGCAGTTCTCATAACTATGGCTACACCTTC
cdr3_aa: CASSSHNYGYTF

clone_size: .
j_call: TRBJ2-1
d_call: .
v_call: TRBV7-2
cdr3_nt: TGTGCCAGCAGCCCGGATGACAATGAGCAGTTCTTC
cdr3_aa: CASSPDDNEQFF

clone_size: .
j_call: TRBJ2-1
d_call: .
v_call: TRBV29-1
cdr3_nt: TGCAGCCCCAGGGGTAGCGGGAATGAGCAGTTCTTC
cdr3_aa: CSPRGSGNEQFF

clone_size: once
j_call: TRBJ2-7
d_call: .
v_call: TRBV19
cdr3_nt: TGTGCCAGTAGTTCCCGGGACCACTACTCCTACGAGCAGTACTTC
cdr3_aa: CASSSRDHYSYEQYF

clone_size: once
j_call: TRBJ2-7
d_call: .
v_call: TRBV27
cdr3_nt: TGTGCCAGCAGTTTAGGCAGTAGTACCTACGAGCAGTACTTC
cdr3_aa: CASSLGSSTYEQYF

clone_size: .
j_call: TRBJ2-3
d_call: .
v_call: TRBV25-1
cdr3_nt: TGTGCCAGCAGTGGATACACAGATACGCAGTATTTT
cdr3_aa: CASSGYTDTQYF

clone_size: .
j_call: TRBJ1-1
d_call: TRBD1
v_call: TRBV5-5
cdr3_nt: TGTGCCAGCAGCTTTGGGACAGCAAACACTGAAGCTTTCTTT
cdr3_aa: CASSFGTANTEAFF